Given below is one T cell receptor beta chain in context. The antigen is unknown. Measured with immunoSEQ multiplex PCR; TCRdb has only the in-frame clones, and not every one. This sample has 40,000 to 55,000 clones, with 91% found just once. The V and J ends lost 6 bases and 3 bases respectively, with 9 bases between them. The germline V gene encodes CDR1 MDHEN and CDR2 SYDVKM. The CDR3 runs 12 residues. This sample was included in a study of graft-versus-host responses after intestinal transplantation. About the research overall: Induction using anti-thymocyte globulin, followed by tacrolimus and steroids for around 3 years, was given to all recipients. Study outcomes and limitations: Detection of GvH clones occurred in recipient marrow, and some had their first appearance in ileum or blood.

The sequence was obtained from a human patient who received an intestinal transplant, so some T cells may come from the graft donor. V is TRBV28 and J is TRBJ2-7; D is perhaps TRBD1 (6 bases). This material consisted of PBMCs, taken 524 days after transplant. CDR3 protein: CASRNRVYEQYF. DNA for the CDR3: TGTGCCAGCAGGAACAGGGTCTACGAGCAGTACTTC. Variable domain in full (rest from reference TRBV28 and TRBJ2-7): DVKVTQSSRYLVKRTGEKVFLECVQDMDHENMFWYRQDPGLGLRLIYFSYDVKMKEKGDIPEGYSVSREKKERFSLILESASTNQTSMYLCASRNRVYEQYFGPGTRLTVT.